Listed below are T cell receptor beta chains from one sample, sequenced in a study of blood T cell repertoires in COVID-19. Assay: immunoSEQ multiplex PCR; the TCRdb copy retains only in-frame clones and omits some. Here the sample spans around 300,000 clones, more than 70% being singletons. The sequenced sample consisted of peripheral blood. These receptors all come from a man aged 30 to 45 with active or convalescent COVID-19. Both conserved end residues are trimmed from each CDR3.

TRBV5-6	ASSVWTVNGNTIY
TRBV6-5	ASSYRGQGETQY
TRBV5-1	ASSPRLAGASDTQY
TRBV5-1	ASSLEGAPEYGYT
TRBV12-2	ASRPTGQPLYEQY
TRBV12-3/TRBV12-4	ASSFHGELF
TRBV9	ASSVRGGSSYEQY
TRBV6-4	ASSLSGRYNEQF
TRBV6-2/TRBV6-3	ASSYSNSGANYEQY
TRBV3-1/TRBV3-2	ASSLTGGNEKLF
TRBV7-9	ASSRRTVNEKLF
TRBV27	ASSLLGGDNYGYT
TRBV9	ASSAGQGPWGGNTIY
TRBV4-2	ASSQDPMAADTEAF
TRBV7-2	ASSFYREDTQY
TRBV6-1	ASSDTLTGGGYT
TRBV27	ASGAGVNTEAF
TRBV11-3	ASTRPGLRAYGYT
TRBV7-3	ASSLNPGGTDTQY
TRBV28	ASSLASGYNEQF
TRBV18	ASSRGRASLEQF
TRBV7-9	ASTTVEGHYEQY
TRBV5-6	ASSLFTSGNSDTQY
TRBV18	ASSPSDRLTYYYEQY
TRBV5-6	ASSLVALTDTQY
TRBV18	ASSPTGTAYEQY
TRBV29-1	SVEGQGAADTQY
TRBV30	AGQGDSNQPQH
TRBV30	AWCPDRGNYGYT
TRBV18	ASSMTGIAYEQY
TRBV6-2/TRBV6-3	ASSYTSGADTQY
TRBV6-2/TRBV6-3	ASSLVGQGGSPLH
TRBV6-1	ASSEALQGYYGYT
TRBV12-3/TRBV12-4	ASSKRGGGYT
TRBV7-9	ASSTSGVRGETQY
TRBV6-6	ASSYSHGGNEQF
TRBV9	ASSPGTSGEDTQY
TRBV6-5	ASRLQGAGTDTQY
TRBV4-1	ASSIQGRTSEKLF
TRBV19	ASSIGGASYEQY
TRBV9	ASSPVDRGPDEKLF
TRBV19	ASSEGLGNYEQY
TRBV6-5	ASSSPDSPNTIY
TRBV6-5	ASRRGLSEKLF
TRBV28	ASSLYEENTEAF
TRBV7-8	ASSTRDSRFSSYNEQF
TRBV9	ARRMDRREGISYEQY